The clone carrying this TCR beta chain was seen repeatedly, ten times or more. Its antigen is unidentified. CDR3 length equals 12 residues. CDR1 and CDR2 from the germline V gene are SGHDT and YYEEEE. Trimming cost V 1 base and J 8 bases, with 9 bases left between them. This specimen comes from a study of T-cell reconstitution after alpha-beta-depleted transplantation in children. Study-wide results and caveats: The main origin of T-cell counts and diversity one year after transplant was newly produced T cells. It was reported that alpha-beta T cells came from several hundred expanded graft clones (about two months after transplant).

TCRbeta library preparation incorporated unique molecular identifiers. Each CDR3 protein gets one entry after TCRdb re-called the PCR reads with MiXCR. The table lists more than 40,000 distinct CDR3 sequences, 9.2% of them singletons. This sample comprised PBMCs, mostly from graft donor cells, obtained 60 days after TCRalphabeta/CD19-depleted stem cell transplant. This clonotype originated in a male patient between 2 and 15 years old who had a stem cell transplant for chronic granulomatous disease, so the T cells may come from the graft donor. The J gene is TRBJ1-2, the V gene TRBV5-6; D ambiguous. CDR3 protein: CASSLLGQGYTF. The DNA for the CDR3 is TGTGCCAGCAGCTTGTTAGGGCAAGGCTACACCTTC.